These 31 T cell receptor beta chains were sequenced from one sample in a study of T cell repertoires in cytomegalovirus infection. TCRdb re-analysed the reads in MiXCR, keeping a single row per CDR3 protein. This table has hundreds of thousands of distinct CDR3 sequences, 33% appearing once. Their target antigens are unknown. Sequenced here: cultured PBMCs, sampled from culture after CMV antigen stimulation. The receptors shown here come from a human donor in good health (CMV status not recorded). Some clones in this sample may be carry-over from other donors' samples.

The chain joins TRBV6-6 to TRBJ2-1; 15 bases are a match to TRBD2. The germline V gene has CDR1 MNHNY and CDR2 SVGAGI (reference sequence). This CDR3 contains 16 residues. The ends lost 6 bases at V and 7 bases at J; junction bases unmatched: 7. The CDR3 spells CASSRFGTSGRNEQFF. The CDR3 DNA follows: TGTGCCAGCAGCCGGTTTGGGACTAGCGGGAGGAATGAGCAGTTCTTC.

The V call is TRBV5-1, the J call TRBJ2-2, with 9 bases lining up with TRBD2. Germline values: CDR1 SGHRS, CDR2 YFSETQ. This CDR3 spans 16 amino acids. Trimming at V came to 0 bases and at J to 7 bases, leaving 7 bases not matched to a gene. The CDR3 nucleotides read TGCGCCAGCAGCTTGGCTCCTAGCGGGATAAGCGGGGAGCTGTTTTTT. This codes for CASSLAPSGISGELFF.

This clonotype was counted a few times. The chain links TRBV6-5 to TRBJ1-2; D unresolved. V was cut by 0 bases and J by 6 bases, with 8 bases left in between. The germline V gene encodes CDR1 MNHEY and CDR2 SVGAGI. CDR3 size: 13 residues. Here the CDR3 reads CASSYSSGNGYTF. As DNA, the CDR3 is TGTGCCAGCAGTTACTCATCGGGAAATGGCTACACCTTC.

This clonotype has a handful of counts. The chain recombines TRBV5-4 with TRBJ1-1; 9 nucleotides agree with TRBD1. J gave up 5 bases and V 0 bases, and 5 bases lay outside the gene matches. This CDR3 is built from 15 residues. Germline assignment: CDR1 SGHNT and CDR2 YYREEE (reference sequence). The CDR3 reads CASSLGGQGYTEAFF. Written as DNA, the CDR3 is TGTGCCAGCAGCTTGGGCGGACAGGGGTATACTGAAGCTTTCTTT.

This clonotype was seen a handful of times. The chain joins TRBV4-1 to TRBJ2-7; D may be TRBD2 (6 bases). The CDR3 runs 15 residues. Between the trimmed V and J ends, which lost 2 bases and 6 bases, there was a span of 17 bases. Germline V lookup: CDR1 MGHRA, CDR2 YSYEKL. The DNA for the CDR3 is TGCGCCAGCAGCCAACTGACCGGGACTTCCGTCGAGCAGTACTTC. Amino acids: CASSQLTGTSVEQYF.

This clonotype was seen more than once but under ten times. The V gene is TRBV10-3, the J gene TRBJ2-1, with TRBD2 identical over 12 bases. CDR1 ENHRY and CDR2 SYGVKD come from the germline V gene. The CDR3 extends over 14 amino acids. V was clipped by 6 bases and J by 9 bases; unmatched bases: 6. Written as DNA, the CDR3 is TGTGCCATCAGACTAGCGGGAGGTATTGGTGAGCAGTTCTTC. It yields the protein CAIRLAGGIGEQFF.

The chain recombines TRBV24-1 with TRBJ2-3, with D tentatively TRBD1 (6 bases). CDR1 is KGHDR and CDR2 is SFDVKD in the germline V gene. The V gene lost 4 bases and the J gene lost 2 bases, with 15 bases spanning the gap. The CDR3 totals 16 residues. The CDR3 DNA follows: TGTGCCACCAGTGACTCGATGACAGGATTCACAGATACGCAGTATTTT. It specifies CATSDSMTGFTDTQYF.

This clonotype was counted only a few times. The gene calls are TRBV5-8 and TRBJ2-3; D is ambiguous. The V end was cut by 1 base, the J end by 8 bases, with 8 bases between. The CDR3 has 12 amino acids. Germline V lookup: CDR1 SGHTS, CDR2 YDEGEE. The CDR3: CASSLTIRTQYF. In DNA form, the CDR3 reads TGTGCCAGCAGCTTGACGATCCGTACGCAGTATTTT. The whole variable domain, remainder taken from reference TRBV5-8 and TRBJ2-3, is EAGVTQSPTHLIKTRGQQATLRCSPISGHTSVYWYQQALGLGLQFLLWYDEGEERNRGNFPPRFSGRQFPNYSSELNVNALELEDSALYLCASSLTIRTQYFGPGTRLTVL.

This rearrangement joins TRBV7-9 to TRBJ2-5, with TRBD1 as a possible D gene (6 bases). Trimming took off 4 bases at V and 3 bases at J, with 9 bases between the two ends. Per the germline V gene, CDR1 is SEHNR and CDR2 is FQNEAQ (reference sequence). This CDR3 comprises 13 residues. This chain's CDR3 is CASSSGTKETQYF. CDR3 in DNA: TGTGCCAGCAGCTCCGGGACAAAAGAGACCCAGTACTTC.

V and J are TRBV29-1 and TRBJ2-2; 8 nucleotides agree with TRBD1. The CDR3 is 16 residues long. The trim removed 4 bases at V and 3 bases at J, leaving 10 bases unmatched. Germline V CDR1 and CDR2: SQVTM, ANQGSEA. CDR3 sequence reads: CSVVEFAGGDTGELFF. CDR3 nucleotide sequence: TGCAGCGTTGTCGAATTTGCAGGGGGCGACACCGGGGAGCTGTTTTTT.

The CDR3 nucleotides read TGTGCCAGTAGTGCAGGGGACCCCCGAAACACCGGGGAGCTGTTTTTT. Encoded protein: CASSAGDPRNTGELFF. V is TRBV19 and J is TRBJ2-2; D perhaps matches TRBD1 (6 bases). The V end lost 5 bases, the J end lost 2 bases, and 15 bases lay between the germline ends. The germline CDR1 and CDR2 sequences are LNHDA and SQIVND (reference sequence). This CDR3 is built from 16 residues.

The chain combines TRBV9 with TRBJ2-1, with a tentative D call TRBD2 (5 bases). Deletions cut 4 bases from V and 2 bases from J, with 19 bases between. Germline V gene lookup returns CDR1 SGDLS and CDR2 YYNGEE. The CDR3 has 17 residues. The CDR3 DNA follows: TGTGCCAGCAGCCCATTGGACTTGGGCATCGCCTACAATGAGCAGTTCTTC. As protein: CASSPLDLGIAYNEQFF.

This sequence joins TRBV7-2 and TRBJ2-1; D is unresolved. Between the trimmed V and J ends, which lost 8 bases and 2 bases, there was a span of 4 bases. This CDR3 comprises 11 residues. The germline gives CDR1 SGHTA, CDR2 FQGNSA. The CDR3 here is CASGTYNEQFF. The DNA for the CDR3 is TGTGCCAGCGGGACCTACAATGAGCAGTTCTTC.

The rearrangement uses TRBV12-3 or TRBV12-4 and TRBJ2-7; D not certain. Trimming pared 5 bases from V and 10 bases from J, leaving 12 bases between. This CDR3 region has 11 residues. The CDR3 region is CASSPGGRQYV. CDR3 nucleotide sequence: TGTGCCAGCAGTCCCGGCGGACGACAGTACGTC.

This clonotype appeared a few times. V gene TRBV5-6 combines with J gene TRBJ2-5, with 12 positions matching TRBD2. The CDR3 has 15 residues. V was clipped by 4 bases and J by 5 bases; unmatched bases: 6. The germline V gene has CDR1 SGHDT and CDR2 YYEEEE. The CDR3 coding sequence is TGTGCCAGCAGCGTTGGACTAGCGGGATGGGAGACCCAGTACTTC. Translation gives CASSVGLAGWETQYF.

This clonotype appeared a few times. The J gene is TRBJ2-3, the V gene TRBV6-1; D call uncertain. V gave up 3 bases and J gave up 0 bases, with 7 bases separating them. CDR3 size: 14 residues. Germline-derived CDR1 and CDR2 are MNHNS and SASEGT. CDR3: CASSDIGSTDTQYF. The CDR3 coding sequence is TGTGCCAGCAGTGATATCGGGAGCACAGATACGCAGTATTTT.

This clonotype was counted between two and nine times. The chain couples TRBV28 to TRBJ2-4; TRBD2 matches at 12 bases. The CDR3 spans 14 residues. CDR1 and CDR2 from the germline V gene are MDHEN and SYDVKM. The ends lost 7 bases at V and 12 bases at J; junction bases unmatched: 10. CDR3 in amino acids: CASTDLAGGPTQYF. The CDR3 DNA reads as TGTGCCAGCACCGATCTAGCGGGAGGGCCCACTCAGTACTTC. The full variable domain, rest sourced from reference TRBV28 and TRBJ2-4, is DVKVTQSSRYLVKRTGEKVFLECVQDMDHENMFWYRQDPGLGLRLIYFSYDVKMKEKGDIPEGYSVSREKKERFSLILESASTNQTSMYLCASTDLAGGPTQYFGAGTRLSVL.

The rearrangement uses TRBV12-3 or TRBV12-4 and TRBJ2-3; possibly TRBD1 or TRBD2 for D (5 bases each). The CDR3 covers 14 residues. V shed 3 bases and J shed 4 bases, with 11 bases lying between them. CDR3 in amino acids: CASSLGTQPDTQYF. CDR3 DNA: TGTGCCAGCAGTTTGGGGACGCAGCCAGATACGCAGTATTTT.

The chain combines TRBV20-1 with TRBJ2-5; no definite D call. The germline gives CDR1 DFQATT, CDR2 SNEGSKA (reference sequence). The CDR3 spans 14 residues. Trimming cost V 0 bases and J 4 bases, with 12 bases left between them. The chain's CDR3 is CSARDSARIETQYF. CDR3 nucleotide sequence: TGCAGTGCTAGAGACTCGGCGCGGATAGAGACCCAGTACTTC.

The chain employs TRBV7-2 and TRBJ1-3; TRBD1 is a possible D gene (5 bases). Trimming stripped 5 bases from V and 2 bases from J, with 10 bases between. Germline assignment: CDR1 SGHTA and CDR2 FQGNSA. The CDR3 sequence is 14 residues long. The CDR3 sequence is CASSTGTPGNTIYF. The CDR3 bases are TGTGCCAGCAGCACTGGGACTCCTGGAAACACCATATATTTT.

In this sample, this clonotype turned up a few times. The chain is built from TRBV11-2 and TRBJ2-1; D is uncertain. V lost 8 bases to trimming and J lost 0 bases, with 11 bases between them. CDR1 is SGHAT and CDR2 is FQNNGV in the germline V gene. The CDR3 runs 14 residues. The CDR3 reads CASRLESSYNEQFF. In DNA, the CDR3 is TGTGCCAGCCGACTCGAGAGCTCCTACAATGAGCAGTTCTTC.

The chain couples TRBV19 to TRBJ1-6, with a tentative D call TRBD1 (6 bases). The length of the CDR3 is 13 residues. V lost 4 bases and J lost 16, with 17 bases in between. The germline V gene encodes CDR1 LNHDA and CDR2 SQIVND (reference sequence). CDR3 region: CASSSLQGLRLHF. CDR3 nucleotides: TGTGCCAGTAGTAGCCTACAGGGACTCCGACTCCACTTT.

J is TRBJ2-5 and V is TRBV12-3 or TRBV12-4; 9 bases fit TRBD1. Trimming at V came to 10 bases and at J to 1 base, leaving 13 bases not matched to a gene. This CDR3 has 16 amino acids. CDR3 coding DNA: TGTGCCATCAGCCCGCTGGCGGGACAGGGCCAAGAGACCCAGTACTTC. This encodes CAISPLAGQGQETQYF.

The V gene is TRBV6-2 or TRBV6-3, the J gene TRBJ2-7; no reliable D call. Trimming pared 7 bases from V and 3 bases from J, leaving 13 bases between. The CDR3 is 13 residues long. Per the germline V gene, CDR1 is MNHEY and CDR2 is SVGEGT. The chain's CDR3 is CASTEPQHYEQYV. The CDR3, as DNA: TGTGCCAGCACCGAACCCCAACACTACGAGCAGTACGTC.

CDR3 sequence: CASSFGGFGANVLTF. In DNA form, the CDR3 reads TGTGCCAGCAGCTTTGGGGGATTTGGGGCCAACGTCCTGACTTTC. The chain joins TRBV11-2 to TRBJ2-6; D may be TRBD1 or TRBD2 (5 bases each). The CDR3 totals 15 residues. With 3 bases removed from V and 3 bases from J, the gap between germline ends came to 9 bases. Germline CDR1 and CDR2: SGHAT and FQNNGV.

In this sample, this clonotype turned up many times. V gene TRBV25-1 combines with J gene TRBJ2-2, with unresolved D. V was cut by 6 bases and J by 1 base, with 6 bases left in between. This CDR3 has 13 amino acids. From germline, CDR1 is MGHDK and CDR2 SYGVNS. The CDR3 spells CASRNENTGELFF. DNA of the CDR3: TGTGCCAGCAGAAACGAGAACACCGGGGAGCTGTTTTTT.

The count of this clonotype is one. The CDR3 DNA reads as TGCAGTGCTCAACCCGGCGTGAACACTGAAGCTTTCTTT. Amino acid sequence: CSAQPGVNTEAFF. V is TRBV20-1 and J is TRBJ1-1; D is uncertain. The CDR3 covers 13 residues. In germline, CDR1 is DFQATT, CDR2 SNEGSKA (reference sequence). The germline V and J ends were trimmed by 5 bases and 0 bases, with 10 bases remaining between them.

The rearrangement uses TRBV5-1 and TRBJ2-7; perhaps TRBD1 as D (7 bases). V gave up 1 base and J gave up 5 bases, with 28 bases separating them. The CDR3 is 19 amino acids. Germline V CDR1 and CDR2: SGHRS, YFSETQ. The CDR3 nucleotides are TGCGCCAGCAGCTTGATTAGTATAGCCACAGGGGAGGCTTCCGACGAGCAGTACGTC. This sequence encodes CASSLISIATGEASDEQYV.

This rearrangement joins TRBV9 to TRBJ2-1; a weak D match, TRBD1 (5 bases). The CDR3 consists of 15 residues. Germline V gene data show CDR1 as SGDLS and CDR2 as YYNGEE. V was cut by 0 bases and J by 7 bases, with 14 bases left in between. The CDR3 spells CASSVAQSQGNEQFF. CDR3 DNA: TGTGCCAGCAGCGTAGCTCAATCGCAGGGTAATGAGCAGTTCTTC.

The sample holds one count of this clonotype. The chain uses TRBV6-2 or TRBV6-3 and TRBJ2-7; possibly TRBD1 for D (6 bases). CDR3 length equals 14 residues. CDR1 MNHEY and CDR2 SVGEGT come from the germline V gene. Trimming cost V 5 bases and J 3 bases, with 14 bases left between them. CDR3 residues: CASSEAGVIYEQYF. Here the CDR3 DNA reads TGTGCCAGCAGTGAGGCAGGGGTTATCTACGAGCAGTACTTC.

This clonotype was seen a few times. The chain has TRBV20-1 and TRBJ2-5; tentative D call: TRBD2 (6 bases). The V gene lost 0 bases and the J gene lost 7 bases, with 12 bases spanning the gap. CDR3 length: 13 residues. Germline V gene lookup returns CDR1 DFQATT and CDR2 SNEGSKA (reference sequence). CDR3 in amino acids: CSARDFRDWTQYF. CDR3 nucleotide sequence: TGCAGTGCTAGAGATTTCCGGGACTGGACCCAGTACTTC.